This T cell receptor (beta chain) was sequenced in a study of control samples from healthy donors and cancer patients. The germline V gene encodes CDR1 MGHRA and CDR2 YSYEKL. The CDR3 covers 14 residues. Trimming shortened V by 0 bases and J by 7 bases, and 12 bases separated the two germline ends. The table came from immunoSEQ multiplex PCR; TCRdb's copy has only in-frame clones and leaves some out. The data hold 100,000 to 150,000 clones, with 90% observed a single time. The rearrangement links TRBV4-1 to TRBJ1-2, with D possibly being TRBD1 (6 bases). The sequence derives from a man between 18 and 29 years old in good health. The material sequenced was blood. This CDR3 is CASSQEPGEGGYTF. The CDR3 DNA follows: TGCGCCAGCAGCCAAGAACCAGGGGAAGGTGGCTACACCTTC.